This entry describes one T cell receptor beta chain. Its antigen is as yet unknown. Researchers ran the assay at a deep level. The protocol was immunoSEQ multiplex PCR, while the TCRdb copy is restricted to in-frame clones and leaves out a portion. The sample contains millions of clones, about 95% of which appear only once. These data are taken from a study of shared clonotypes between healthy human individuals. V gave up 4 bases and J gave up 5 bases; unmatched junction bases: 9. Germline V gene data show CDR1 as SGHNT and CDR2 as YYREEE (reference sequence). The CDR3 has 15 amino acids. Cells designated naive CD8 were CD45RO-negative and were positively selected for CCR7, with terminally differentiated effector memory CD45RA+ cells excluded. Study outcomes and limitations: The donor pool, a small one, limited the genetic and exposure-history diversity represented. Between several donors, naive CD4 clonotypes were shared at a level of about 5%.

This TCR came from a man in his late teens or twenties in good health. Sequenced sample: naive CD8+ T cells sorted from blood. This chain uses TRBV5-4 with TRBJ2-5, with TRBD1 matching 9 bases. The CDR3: CASSAGQGGFETQYF. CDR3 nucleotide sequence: TGTGCCAGCAGCGCGGGACAGGGAGGCTTCGAGACCCAGTACTTC.